The 18 T cell receptor beta chains reported below all come from one sample, sequenced in a study of control samples from healthy donors and cancer patients. Profiling relied on immunoSEQ multiplex PCR, and the TCRdb table lists in-frame clones only, not all of them. Found here are around 95,000 clones, roughly 90% of them singletons; the top ten hold 15% to 20%. The source material was blood. The receptors shown here come from a woman between 45 and 60 years old in good health.

The chain recombines TRBV3-1 (or the pseudogene TRBV3-2) with TRBJ1-3; D ambiguous. The CDR3 contains 15 residues. Germline V gene lookup returns CDR1 LGHDT and CDR2 YNNKEL (reference sequence). V was trimmed by 4 bases and J by 0 bases, leaving 10 bases between them. The CDR3 DNA reads TGTGCCAGCAGCCCCCTCCGTACCTCTGGAAACACCATATATTTT. The encoded protein is CASSPLRTSGNTIYF.

The chain uses TRBV27 and TRBJ2-7, with 7 positions matching TRBD1. Per the germline V gene, CDR1 is MNHEY and CDR2 is SMNVEV (reference sequence). J was trimmed by 3 bases and V by 0 bases; bases with no gene match: 5. The CDR3 runs to 15 residues. The CDR3 spells CASSLSRDRNYEQYF. CDR3 bases: TGTGCCAGCAGTTTATCCCGGGACAGAAACTACGAGCAGTACTTC.

The genes are TRBV7-6 and TRBJ2-1, with D possibly being TRBD2 (6 bases). Germline lookup yields CDR1 SGHVS and CDR2 FNYEAQ. The CDR3 length is 18 residues. V shed 0 bases and J shed 5 bases, with 20 bases lying between them. DNA for the CDR3: TGTGCCAGCAGCTTAGCCATTGGGGAGGCGACTACGAACAATGAGCAGTTCTTC. It codes for CASSLAIGEATTNNEQFF.

This sequence joins TRBV19 and TRBJ1-1; tentative D call: TRBD1 (6 bases). Trimming pared 0 bases from V and 4 bases from J, leaving 9 bases between. This CDR3 is 14 amino acids long. Germline-derived CDR1 and CDR2 are LNHDA and SQIVND (reference sequence). The CDR3, as DNA: TGTGCCAGTAGTATAGAGGCAGGGGCCACTGAAGCTTTCTTT. Translating gives CASSIEAGATEAFF.

J is TRBJ2-3 and V is TRBV3-1 (or the pseudogene TRBV3-2); TRBD2 matches at 12 bases. This CDR3 has 16 amino acids. The germline CDR1 and CDR2 sequences are LGHDT and YNNKEL (reference sequence). V was pared by 6 bases and J by 5 bases, with 9 bases of the junction left unmatched. CDR3 DNA sequence: TGTGCCAGCAGAGTACTAGCGGGGGGACTGAAAGATACGCAGTATTTT. It codes for CASRVLAGGLKDTQYF.

This clone was recorded once. The chain is built from TRBV12-3 or TRBV12-4 and TRBJ1-5; D is uncertain. The CDR3 totals 12 residues. Trimming took 7 bases from V and 11 from J, leaving 15 bases between them. CDR3 in amino acids: CASNRFGGAQHF. The CDR3 region has the DNA TGTGCCAGCAATAGGTTTGGTGGAGCCCAGCATTTT.

The CDR3 loop reads CSVAIHRENTEAFF. The CDR3 nucleotides read TGCAGCGTTGCGATTCACAGAGAGAACACTGAAGCTTTCTTT. The rearrangement joins TRBV29-1 to TRBJ1-1; D remains unclear. Germline values: CDR1 SQVTM, CDR2 ANQGSEA. Trimming removed 4 bases from V and 1 base from J, with 13 bases in between. This CDR3 spans 14 amino acids.

V gene TRBV30 combines with J gene TRBJ2-1, with unresolved D. CDR1 GTSNPN and CDR2 SVGIG come from the germline V gene (reference sequence). Trimming cost V 4 bases and J 5 bases, with 9 bases left between them. This CDR3 is built from 12 residues. The CDR3 bases are TGTGCCTGGAATTTGTTCAACAATGAGCAGTTCTTC. Its translation: CAWNLFNNEQFF.

Written as DNA, the CDR3 is TGCGCCAGCAGCCAACCGGGATCGGGGACAGATACGCAGTATTTT. Translating it yields CASSQPGSGTDTQYF. The chain has TRBV4-1 and TRBJ2-3; tentative D call: TRBD2 (5 bases). The germline gives CDR1 MGHRA, CDR2 YSYEKL. The V and J ends lost 2 bases and 3 bases respectively, with 12 bases between them. CDR3 length equals 15 residues.

V is TRBV5-4 and J is TRBJ2-3, with TRBD2 matching 11 bases. The V gene end was trimmed by 3 bases and the J gene end by 4 bases; junction bases not matched to a gene: 7. The length of the CDR3 is 16 residues. Germline assignment: CDR1 SGHNT and CDR2 YYREEE (reference sequence). CDR3 protein: CASSSRLAGRSDTQYF. In DNA, the CDR3 is TGTGCCAGCAGCTCTAGACTAGCGGGAAGGTCAGATACGCAGTATTTT.

The chain is built from TRBV7-3 and TRBJ1-1; possibly TRBD1 for D (5 bases). The ends were cut back, 5 bases at V and 11 bases at J, with 15 bases in the middle. Germline values: CDR1 SGHTA, CDR2 FQGTGA. The CDR3 contains 12 residues. The CDR3, as DNA: TGTGCCAGCAGCCACGCCGGGACGGAGGCTTTCTTT. Amino acids: CASSHAGTEAFF.

V and J are TRBV18 and TRBJ1-3, with TRBD1 matching over 9 bases. V was clipped by 3 bases and J by 0 bases; unmatched bases: 12. CDR3 length equals 19 residues. Per the germline V gene, CDR1 is KGHSH and CDR2 is LQKENI. This CDR3 reads CASSPSRTGVPSSGNTIYF. CDR3 DNA: TGTGCCAGCTCACCGTCCCGGACAGGGGTACCTAGCTCTGGAAACACCATATATTTT.

The V and J genes are TRBV18 and TRBJ1-1, with D possibly matching TRBD1 (5 bases). The CDR3 runs 14 residues. Trimming removed 2 bases from V and 3 bases from J, with 10 bases in between. Germline V gives CDR1 KGHSH, CDR2 LQKENI. CDR3 DNA: TGTGCCAGCTCACCAGAGACAGCCTACACTGAAGCTTTCTTT. Its protein product is CASSPETAYTEAFF.

The V call is TRBV18, the J call TRBJ1-1; D unclear. Germline CDR1 and CDR2: KGHSH and LQKENI. The V and J ends lost 5 bases and 4 bases respectively, with 8 bases between them. The CDR3 loop spans 12 amino acids. The CDR3 sequence is CASSEMGTEAFF. CDR3 DNA: TGTGCCAGCTCAGAGATGGGCACTGAAGCTTTCTTT.

This clone counts as large. The sample carries other DNA sequences with the same CDR3. The rearrangement uses TRBV11-2 and TRBJ2-7; 8 nucleotides agree with TRBD2. The CDR3 covers 13 residues. In germline, CDR1 is SGHAT, CDR2 FQNNGV. Trimming removed 7 bases from V and 5 bases from J; junction bases left unmatched: 7. Here the CDR3 DNA reads TGTGCCAGCAAACCGGGGGGGCGGGACGAGCAGTACTTC. Residues: CASKPGGRDEQYF. Complete variable domain (other parts from reference TRBV11-2 and TRBJ2-7): EAGVAQSPRYKIIEKRQSVAFWCNPISGHATLYWYQQILGQGPKLLIQFQNNGVVDDSQLPKDRFSAERLKGVDSTLKIQPAKLEDSAVYLCASKPGGRDEQYFGPGTRLTVT.

The chain is built from TRBV5-1 and TRBJ2-3; D is perhaps TRBD1 (5 bases). V was clipped by 3 bases and J by 5 bases, with 13 bases between them. This CDR3 contains 14 residues. CDR1 and CDR2 (germline): SGHRS, YFSETQ. The CDR3 region has the DNA TGCGCCAGCAGCTCGACAGTTTTGGGAGATACGCAGTATTTT. As protein: CASSSTVLGDTQYF. Based on the CDR3 plus reference TRBV5-1 and TRBJ2-3, the full variable domain is KAGVTQTPRYLIKTRGQQVTLSCSPISGHRSVSWYQQTPGQGLQFLFEYFSETQRNKGNFPGRFSGRQFSNSRSEMNVSTLELGDSALYLCASSSTVLGDTQYFGPGTRLTVL.

V usage is TRBV6-2 or TRBV6-3 and J usage is TRBJ1-1; D is unclear. V lost 7 bases to trimming and J lost 0 bases, with 12 bases between them. Germline CDR1 reads MNHEY; CDR2 reads SVGEGT. The CDR3 covers 14 residues. DNA for the CDR3: TGTGCCAGCACCCCATCTGGTATGAACACTGAAGCTTTCTTT. This gives the protein CASTPSGMNTEAFF.

The V gene is TRBV6-4, the J gene TRBJ2-7; 8 bases align to TRBD1. Trimming removed 5 bases from V and 4 bases from J; junction bases left unmatched: 7. Germline V gene data show CDR1 as MRHNA and CDR2 as SNTAGT. There are 14 residues in the CDR3. For the CDR3, the DNA is TGTGCCAGCAGTCTAGGACAGGGTAGGTACGAGCAGTACGTC. It translates to CASSLGQGRYEQYV.